These 26 T cell receptor beta chains originate from one sample sequenced in a study of identical twins. TCRdb reprocessed the 5' RACE reads with MiXCR, giving one entry per CDR3 protein. The table records approximately 1.8 million distinct CDR3 sequences, 32% of them present only once. The sample taken for sequencing was cord blood. The receptors here all came from a newborn girl in good health.

The rearrangement uses TRBV4-1 and TRBJ2-6; 11 nucleotides line up with TRBD2. CDR1 is MGHRA, CDR2 YSYEKL, per germline. The CDR3 extends over 20 amino acids. The V and J ends lost 2 bases and 4 bases, in that order; junction bases with no gene match: 13. The CDR3 DNA is TGCGCCAGCAGCCAACAACAGACTAGCGGGGCCCCTGGGGGGGCCAACGTCCTGACTTTC. Its translation: CASSQQQTSGAPGGANVLTF.

The CDR3 coding sequence is TGCAGTGCTAGAGATCCCACTAGCGTCTTGGCGCAGTACTTC. Its protein is CSARDPTSVLAQYF. The J gene is TRBJ2-7, the V gene TRBV20-1; 7 bases map to TRBD2. J lost 9 bases, V lost 0 bases, and 11 bases had no gene match. Germline CDR1 and CDR2: DFQATT and SNEGSKA (reference sequence). The CDR3 is made up of 14 amino acids.

In DNA, the CDR3 is TGTGCCAGCAGGGAGGACGGAGGACTAGCCAAAAACATTCAGTACTTC. As protein: CASREDGGLAKNIQYF. The chain employs TRBV2 and TRBJ2-4; TRBD2 is a possible D gene (5 bases). The CDR3 covers 16 residues. The germline V gene has CDR1 SNHLY and CDR2 FYNNEI. V lost 6 bases and J 0 bases, leaving 15 bases between the germline ends. Full variable domain (outside the CDR3, taken from reference TRBV2 and TRBJ2-4): EPEVTQTPSHQVTQMGQEVILRCVPISNHLYFYWYRQILGQKVEFLVSFYNNEISEKSEIFDDQFSVERPDGSNFTLKIRSTKLEDSAMYFCASREDGGLAKNIQYFGAGTRLSVL.

This clonotype was recorded only once. A much larger clone differs from this one at a single base, so this may be a read error. The gene calls are TRBV5-1 and TRBJ2-3; D is unclear. This CDR3 is 14 amino acids long. Germline CDR1 and CDR2: SGHRS and YFSETQ. As DNA, the CDR3 is TGCGCCAGCAGCTTGACAGATGGCAAAGATACGCAGTGTTTT. Protein: CASSLTDGKDTQCF.

V is TRBV13 and J is TRBJ1-1; D unresolved. Germline CDR1 reads PRHDT; CDR2 reads FYEKMQ (reference sequence). The CDR3 length is 15 residues. V gave up 5 bases and J gave up 1 base, with 14 bases separating them. The CDR3 DNA follows: TGTGCCAGCAGCCGAACTACCACCCAGAACACTGAAGCTTTCTTT. Translated: CASSRTTTQNTEAFF.

Concerning this clonotype itself: At one end the junction does not follow the germline gene, possibly because of a read error. The V gene is TRBV5-1, the J gene TRBJ2-4; possible D gene TRBD2, 5 bases. The CDR3 runs 15 residues. Germline values: CDR1 SGHRS, CDR2 YFSETQ. The chain's CDR3 is CANSLEAVAKNIQYF. In nucleotides, the CDR3 is TGCGCCAACAGCTTGGAGGCGGTAGCCAAAAACATTCAGTACTTC.

The table lists this clonotype with a few counts. The chain couples TRBV7-2 to TRBJ1-4; no clear D gene. This CDR3 has 15 amino acids. Germline V gene sequence: CDR1 SGHTA, CDR2 FQGNSA. V gave up 1 base and J gave up 5 bases, with 11 bases separating them. CDR3 nucleotides: TGTGCCAGCAGCTTAGGGGCAGGCCCGAATGAAAAACTGTTTTTT. Its translation: CASSLGAGPNEKLFF. The variable domain in full, with the rest retrieved from reference TRBV7-2 and TRBJ1-4, is GAGVSQSPSNKVTEKGKDVELRCDPISGHTALYWYRQSLGQGLEFLIYFQGNSAPDKSGLPSDRFSAERTGGSVSTLTIQRTQQEDSAVYLCASSLGAGPNEKLFFGSGTQLSVL.

In its sample, this clonotype was seen once. The V and J genes are TRBV7-9 and TRBJ1-4, with 7 bases aligning to TRBD1. This CDR3 region has 12 residues. Per germline, CDR1 SEHNR and CDR2 FQNEAQ (reference sequence). Trimming at V came to 5 bases and at J to 13 bases, leaving 7 bases not matched to a gene. The CDR3 sequence: CASSQDRVGLFF. The CDR3 coding sequence is TGTGCCAGCAGCCAAGACAGGGTAGGACTGTTTTTT.

The table lists this clonotype with a few counts. The V and J genes are TRBV28 and TRBJ2-3; 11 bases align to TRBD1. The CDR3 runs 20 residues. Trimming at V came to 2 bases and at J to 2 bases, leaving 15 bases not matched to a gene. CDR1 is MDHEN and CDR2 is SYDVKM in the germline V gene. In DNA, the CDR3 is TGTGCCAGCAGTTTACCCCCCTTATCCGGACAGGGGGCGGACACAGATACGCAGTATTTT. Amino acids: CASSLPPLSGQGADTDTQYF.

The genes are TRBV20-1 and TRBJ1-4; D perhaps matches TRBD1 (5 bases). Germline V lookup: CDR1 DFQATT, CDR2 SNEGSKA (reference sequence). CDR3 length: 12 residues. Trimming stripped 6 bases from V and 7 bases from J, with 12 bases between. DNA of the CDR3: TGCAGTGCCCTGACAGAGGGTGAAAAACTGTTTTTT. As protein: CSALTEGEKLFF.

This sequence joins TRBV6-2 or TRBV6-3 and TRBJ2-3; no clear D gene. This CDR3 has 14 amino acids. The V and J ends lost 4 bases and 0 bases respectively, with 8 bases between them. Germline lookup yields CDR1 MNHEY and CDR2 SVGEGT. The CDR3 reads CASSFPASTDTQYF. CDR3 DNA: TGTGCCAGCAGTTTCCCTGCTAGCACAGATACGCAGTATTTT.

V usage is TRBV4-1 and J usage is TRBJ2-1; TRBD2 aligns across 12 bases. Germline CDR1 is MGHRA and CDR2 is YSYEKL. This CDR3 comprises 18 residues. Trimming took 2 bases from V and 1 from J; bases not matched to a gene: 6. CDR3: CASSQKPLAGGSYNEQFF. The CDR3 coding sequence is TGCGCCAGCAGCCAAAAACCCCTAGCGGGAGGGTCCTACAATGAGCAGTTCTTC.

The chain is built from TRBV20-1 and TRBJ2-5; D remains ambiguous. CDR3 size: 13 residues. V gave up 6 bases and J gave up 0 bases, with 11 bases separating them. The germline gives CDR1 DFQATT, CDR2 SNEGSKA (reference sequence). The CDR3 region is CSAAHSDQETQYF. The DNA for the CDR3 is TGCAGTGCGGCTCACTCTGACCAAGAGACCCAGTACTTC.

A few counts support this clonotype. Here the CDR3 reads CASSPRLRDYGYTF. The CDR3 DNA follows: TGTGCCAGCTCACCACGACTAAGGGACTATGGCTACACCTTC. The gene calls are TRBV18 and TRBJ1-2; D is unresolved. The V end was cut by 1 base, the J end by 3 bases, with 9 bases between. The CDR3 has 14 amino acids. CDR1 and CDR2 (germline): KGHSH, LQKENI. Complete variable domain (other parts from reference TRBV18 and TRBJ1-2): NAGVMQNPRHLVRRRGQEARLRCSPMKGHSHVYWYRQLPEEGLKFMVYLQKENIIDESGMPKERFSAEFPKEGPSILRIQQVVRGDSAAYFCASSPRLRDYGYTFGSGTRLTVV.

The J gene is TRBJ2-7, the V gene TRBV6-5, with 8 bases fitting TRBD2. Gene TRBJ2-5 matches the end of the DNA better, so the J call may be wrong. CDR1 is MNHEY and CDR2 is SVGAGI in the germline V gene. CDR3 length equals 15 residues. Here the CDR3 DNA reads TGTGCCAGCAGCCTTAGCGGGATCTCCCAAGAGACCCAGTACTTC. It encodes CASSLSGISQETQYF.

The chain has TRBV2 and TRBJ2-5, with TRBD2 matching over 8 bases. Trimming took 4 bases from V and 1 from J; bases not matched to a gene: 5. Germline loops: CDR1 SNHLY, CDR2 FYNNEI. The CDR3 totals 15 residues. The chain's CDR3 is CASSGVAGTQETQYF. In DNA form, the CDR3 reads TGTGCCAGCAGTGGGGTAGCGGGGACCCAAGAGACCCAGTACTTC.

This clonotype was detected once. The rearrangement links TRBV12-3 or TRBV12-4 to TRBJ2-5; tentatively, D is TRBD1 (6 bases). V shed 5 bases and J shed 12 bases, with 22 bases lying between them. The CDR3 contains 14 residues. The CDR3 here is CASSDSGTYNEEYF. The CDR3 DNA sequence: TGTGCCAGCAGTGATTCCGGGACATACAATGAGGAGTACTTC.

V is TRBV20-1 and J is TRBJ2-7, with 8 bases lining up with TRBD1. V was pared by 5 bases and J by 3 bases, with 9 bases of the junction left unmatched. Per the germline V gene, CDR1 is DFQATT and CDR2 is SNEGSKA (reference sequence). This CDR3 is built from 14 residues. The CDR3 DNA follows: TGCAGTGCTCCACGGACAGGGCCCTTCTACGAGCAGTACTTC. Amino acid sequence: CSAPRTGPFYEQYF.

The J gene is TRBJ2-3, the V gene TRBV6-2 or TRBV6-3, with TRBD2 matching 7 bases. V was clipped by 0 bases and J by 2 bases; unmatched bases: 5. This CDR3 region has 16 residues. Germline V lookup: CDR1 MNHEY, CDR2 SVGEGT. CDR3 in DNA: TGTGCCAGCAGTTACTCGATTCTAGCGGCCACAGATACGCAGTATTTT. This encodes CASSYSILAATDTQYF.

The V gene is TRBV13, the J gene TRBJ2-7; the match to TRBD1 covers 10 bases. CDR3 length equals 15 residues. The trim removed 5 bases at V and 4 bases at J, leaving 8 bases unmatched. Germline-derived CDR1 and CDR2 are PRHDT and FYEKMQ (reference sequence). CDR3 protein: CASSMSGTGEYEQYF. The CDR3 DNA reads TGTGCCAGCAGCATGTCCGGGACAGGGGAATACGAGCAGTACTTC. The full variable domain, its missing parts supplied by reference TRBV13 and TRBJ2-7, is AAGVIQSPRHLIKEKRETATLKCYPIPRHDTVYWYQQGPGQDPQFLISFYEKMQSDKGSIPDRFSAQQFSDYHSELNMSSLELGDSALYFCASSMSGTGEYEQYFGPGTRLTVT.

This clonotype was detected a few times. The chain couples TRBV7-2 to TRBJ2-3; the D gene is possibly TRBD2 (7 bases). CDR3 size: 17 residues. V was shortened by 4 bases and J by 5 bases, with 22 bases between the two germline ends. Germline-derived CDR1 and CDR2 are SGHTA and FQGNSA. CDR3 bases: TGTGCCAGCAGCTCTAGTTATGCCCGGGGGGCAGAAGATACGCAGTATTTT. Translated, it gives CASSSSYARGAEDTQYF.

This clonotype was recorded a few times. This rearrangement joins TRBV29-1 to TRBJ2-2, with 11 bases fitting TRBD1. The CDR3 covers 13 residues. In germline, CDR1 is SQVTM, CDR2 ANQGSEA. The trim removed 6 bases at V and 4 bases at J, leaving 1 base unmatched. Here the CDR3 DNA reads TGCAGCGTAGGACAGGGGGCCACCGGGGAGCTGTTTTTT. It translates to CSVGQGATGELFF.

The chain links TRBV6-2 or TRBV6-3 to TRBJ2-2; no clear D. The germline V and J ends were trimmed by 2 bases and 4 bases, with 14 bases remaining between them. This CDR3 spans 16 amino acids. Germline lookup yields CDR1 MNHEY and CDR2 SVGEGT. CDR3 sequence reads: CASSYVPGSLTGELFF. CDR3 coding DNA: TGTGCCAGCAGTTACGTCCCTGGTAGCCTCACCGGGGAGCTGTTTTTT.

The genes are TRBV3-1 and TRBJ2-3; no firm D call. This CDR3 region has 15 residues. From germline, CDR1 is LGHDT and CDR2 YNNKEL (reference sequence). Between the trimmed V and J ends, which lost 1 base and 6 bases, there was a span of 14 bases. The CDR3 region is CASSQGGARRDTQYF. The CDR3 DNA is TGTGCCAGCAGCCAAGGCGGAGCCCGGCGGGATACGCAGTATTTT.

Only a few counts were recorded for this clonotype. The V call is TRBV27, the J call TRBJ2-3, with D tentatively TRBD2 (6 bases). Per the germline V gene, CDR1 is MNHEY and CDR2 is SMNVEV (reference sequence). V was pared by 7 bases and J by 1 base, with 12 bases between. The CDR3 contains 14 residues. The CDR3 is CASMVGLRTDTQYF. The CDR3 DNA is TGTGCCAGCATGGTCGGACTACGCACAGATACGCAGTATTTT.

This clonotype was found a few times. The chain carries TRBV29-1 and TRBJ2-1; possible D gene TRBD1, 7 bases. The CDR3 is 16 amino acids. The V end lost 3 bases, the J end lost 7 bases, and 22 bases lay between the germline ends. The germline CDR1 and CDR2 sequences are SQVTM and ANQGSEA. The CDR3, as DNA: TGCAGCGTTGATGGGATCAGGGGGGTAGGCCCTAATGAGCAGTTCTTC. It specifies CSVDGIRGVGPNEQFF.